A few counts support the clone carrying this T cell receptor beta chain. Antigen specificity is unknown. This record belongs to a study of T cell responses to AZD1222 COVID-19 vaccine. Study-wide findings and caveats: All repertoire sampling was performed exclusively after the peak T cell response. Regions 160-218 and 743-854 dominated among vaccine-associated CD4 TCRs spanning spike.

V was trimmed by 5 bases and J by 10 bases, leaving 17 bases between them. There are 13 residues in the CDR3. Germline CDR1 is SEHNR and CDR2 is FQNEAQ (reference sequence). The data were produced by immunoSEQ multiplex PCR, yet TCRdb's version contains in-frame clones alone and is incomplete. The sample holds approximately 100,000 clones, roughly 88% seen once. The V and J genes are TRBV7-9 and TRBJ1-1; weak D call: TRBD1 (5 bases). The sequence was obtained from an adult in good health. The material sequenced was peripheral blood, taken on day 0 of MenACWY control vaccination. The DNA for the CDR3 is TGTGCCAGCAGCCCCCCTCAGGCGAGGGGAGCTTTCTTT. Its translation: CASSPPQARGAFF.